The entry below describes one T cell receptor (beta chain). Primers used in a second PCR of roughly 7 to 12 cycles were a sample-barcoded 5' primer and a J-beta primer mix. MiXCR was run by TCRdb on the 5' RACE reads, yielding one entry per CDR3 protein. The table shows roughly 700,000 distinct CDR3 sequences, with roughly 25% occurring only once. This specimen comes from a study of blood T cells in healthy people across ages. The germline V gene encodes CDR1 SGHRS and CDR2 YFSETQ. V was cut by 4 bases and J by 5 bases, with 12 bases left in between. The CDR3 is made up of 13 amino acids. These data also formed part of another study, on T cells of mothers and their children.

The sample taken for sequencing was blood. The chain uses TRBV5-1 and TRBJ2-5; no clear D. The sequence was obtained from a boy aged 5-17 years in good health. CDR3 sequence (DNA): TGCGCCAGCAGCCCGAGCAGTTTGGAGACCCAGTACTTC. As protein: CASSPSSLETQYF. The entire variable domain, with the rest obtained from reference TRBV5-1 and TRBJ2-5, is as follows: KAGVTQTPRYLIKTRGQQVTLSCSPISGHRSVSWYQQTPGQGLQFLFEYFSETQRNKGNFPGRFSGRQFSNSRSEMNVSTLELGDSALYLCASSPSSLETQYFGPGTRLLVL.